This TCR beta chain stems from a study of PD-1 blockade in classical Hodgkin lymphoma (dated by TCRdb to 2020 to 2021). Some background on the complete study: Nivolumab dosing was 3 mg/kg intravenously every 2 weeks, continuing until either disease progression or unacceptable toxicity. A peripheral blood immune signature of response to PD-1 blockade in classical Hodgkin lymphoma was defined using TCR beta sequencing and CyTOF. The paper's findings and limits, for the study overall: Baseline TCR diversity was reported to be lower in newly diagnosed patients than in healthy donors, and even lower in relapsed/refractory patients. A significant rise by C4D1 was seen in CD4+ but not CD8+ TCR diversity (p=0.0027 vs p=0.16), with the rise being most apparent in complete responders (p=0.02). The study was limited to a single clinical trial cohort, and causes of repertoire differences, possibly disease activity or prior therapy, remained undefined. Trial patients achieving complete response had baseline diversity similar to newly diagnosed patients, whereas partial responders and progressors had significantly lower diversity. Diversity was lower in patients who began nivolumab less than 1 year after ASCT, so these patients were left out of later analyses to avoid confounding by immune reconstitution.

V is trimmed back by 5 bases and J by 4 bases, and the junction contains 3 bases that no gene match accounts for. CDR1 LNHNV and CDR2 YYDKDF are derived from the germline V gene (reference sequence). Spanning cysteine to phenylalanine, the CDR3 consists of 14 amino acids. Only the CDR3 DNA stays, 42 bases, in frame from base 1. Of note for this clone: Its target antigen remains unknown. Per-base quality was not reported, and no clone a single base away is much larger than it.

Genomic DNA was isolated using the Qiagen DNeasy kit from unsorted PBMCs as well as from negatively selected CD4+ and CD8+ fractions. TCR beta CDR3 regions were subjected to amplification by immunoSEQ multiplex PCR with primers that anneal to V and J segments. A synthetic immune receptor repertoire was used to minimize amplification bias, and remaining bias was computationally removed after sequencing. As for how the authors treated the data: Custom Python scripts were used to quantify repertoire diversity as the Shannon entropy index. Unsorted, CD4+ and CD8+ repertoires were examined separately, except in combined analyses, for which CD4+ and CD8+ sequences were merged in silico. A clone was considered expanded if an increase in frequency of at least 2-fold after treatment relative to C1D1 was found, and a pseudocount of 0.5 was applied to clones undetected at baseline. Clones with 0 or 1 copy at C1D1 were classified as singleton clones, and clones with 2 or more copies were classified as non-singleton clones. Clones expanded in unsorted samples were labelled as CD4+, CD8+ or unknown by matching protein sequences in sorted samples from the same patient. Wilcoxon tests on paired samples were used to test changes in diversity from C1D1 to C4D1. In TCRdb, the immuneACCESS table is reduced to in-frame sequences with V and J assigned. These tables do not hold every clone; where another copy was compared, an unresolved V gene accounts for under half, and the others remain unexplained. The V and J calls and clone size come from that table; D and trimming were worked out from the DNA. Present in this sample are tens of thousands of clones, about 93% of which were seen just once. 8% of the sample is taken by the ten largest.

The intended sense of this specimen's time point label: cycle 1 day 1 (C1D1), immediately before nivolumab initiation. Relapse after autologous stem cell transplantation had occurred in all trial patients, and cohorts A, B and C were distinguished by prior brentuximab vedotin exposure. The trial cohort was composed of about 58 patients with relapsed/refractory classical Hodgkin lymphoma, for whom complete response, partial response or progressive disease was recorded as best overall response. Trial patients were treated with single-agent nivolumab in the multi-cohort phase II CheckMate 205 trial. An independent review committee assessed best overall response by applying the 2007 International Working Group response criteria. Trial PBMCs were collected just before the start of nivolumab (C1D1) and during therapy at cycle 2 day 1 and cycle 4 day 1. Peripheral blood was collected in 8 mL Vacutainer Cell Preparation Tubes, from which PBMCs were isolated by centrifugation and then cryopreserved.

This sample comprised peripheral blood mononuclear cells (PBMCs), obtained at baseline. The clonotype originates from a human donor with classical Hodgkin lymphoma. Here the chain combines TRBV15 and TRBJ2-5; the junction holds 11 bases that match TRBD2. Here is the DNA: TGTGCCACCAGCCATAGCGGGGGGGGAGAGACCCAGTACTTC. It is translated as CATSHSGGGETQYF.